The present entry profiles one T cell receptor (beta chain) with its context. Its cognate antigen is unknown. The source of the sample is a study of OX40 agonist ivuxolimab in advanced cancers. About the study: Prior checkpoint blockade (anti-PD-1, anti-PD-L1 or anti-CTLA-4) was permitted; less than 45% had it.

Findings and limits, study-wide: The study found among the lowest clonal expansion in partial responders at 0.1-3.0 mg/kg. Researchers did not establish what antigens the expanded peripheral T cells target.

Sequencing was performed with immunoSEQ multiplex PCR; in TCRdb, only in-frame clones are kept and a portion is missing. The table lists tens of thousands of clones, 85% to 90% of them singletons. Germline V gene sequence: CDR1 LNHDA, CDR2 SQIVND (reference sequence). This CDR3 contains 15 residues. V was clipped by 0 bases and J by 4 bases; unmatched bases: 6. Excluded were patients having autoimmune disease history or systemic immunosuppression. The genes are TRBV19 and TRBJ2-7; TRBD1 matches at 7 bases. The source is an adult with an advanced solid tumor such as melanoma, head and neck, liver or kidney cancer. Sequenced here: CD4+ or CD8+ T cells sorted from blood, sampled in a trial of the OX40 agonist ivuxolimab. CDR3 in DNA: TGTGCCAGTAGTATAGAGGAGACAGGGCCGTACGAGCAGTACTTC. This codes for CASSIEETGPYEQYF.